The 22 T cell receptor beta chains below come from one sample, sequenced in a study of cytomegalovirus exposure and HLA in healthy donors. The primer mix had 60 Vbeta and 13 Jbeta primers. TCRdb's copy holds only in-frame clones and misses some; the assay was immunoSEQ multiplex PCR. The sample has 190,000 or so clones; roughly 80% are singletons. The sample consisted of PBMCs. The source is a boy between 10 and 17 years old in good health and CMV-seronegative.

V is TRBV7-9 and J is TRBJ2-1; D is possibly TRBD2 (6 bases). Trimming removed 0 bases from V and 5 bases from J, with 8 bases in between. CDR1 is SEHNR, CDR2 FQNEAQ, per germline (reference sequence). CDR3 length equals 14 residues. CDR3 sequence: CASSLAGGDNEQFF. The CDR3 DNA reads as TGTGCCAGCAGCTTAGCAGGCGGGGACAATGAGCAGTTCTTC.

The chain recombines TRBV5-1 with TRBJ2-1, with 9 bases aligning to TRBD2. The length of the CDR3 is 17 residues. CDR1 SGHRS and CDR2 YFSETQ come from the germline V gene. V was pared by 1 base and J by 3 bases, with 8 bases of the junction left unmatched. This chain's CDR3 is CASSLTVRRGGYNEQFF. Here the CDR3 DNA reads TGCGCCAGCAGCTTGACGGTCCGGCGGGGGGGCTACAATGAGCAGTTCTTC.

The genes are TRBV7-8 and TRBJ2-3, with 11 bases that match TRBD2. V shed 5 bases and J 1 base; nucleotides not matched to a gene: 5. The CDR3 consists of 16 residues. Germline-derived CDR1 and CDR2 are SGHVS and FQNEAQ. CDR3: CASSPRLAGRTDTQYF. DNA for the CDR3: TGTGCCAGCAGCCCACGACTAGCGGGACGCACAGATACGCAGTATTTT.

The chain has TRBV2 and TRBJ2-3, with D maybe TRBD1 (5 bases). The CDR3 spans 14 residues. Germline V gene sequence: CDR1 SNHLY, CDR2 FYNNEI. Trimming pared 4 bases from V and 3 bases from J, leaving 11 bases between. This CDR3 reads CASSVFRDTDTQYF. CDR3 nucleotides: TGTGCCAGCAGTGTCTTCAGGGATACAGATACGCAGTATTTT.

This chain uses TRBV7-2 with TRBJ1-1; D is unclear. V lost 1 base to trimming and J lost 1 base, with 10 bases between them. The germline gives CDR1 SGHTA, CDR2 FQGNSA. The CDR3 consists of 15 residues. Here the CDR3 DNA reads TGTGCCAGCAGCTTAGGGCCGCCGGGGAACACTGAAGCTTTCTTT. Translating it yields CASSLGPPGNTEAFF.

The gene calls are TRBV18 and TRBJ1-2, with 9 bases lining up with TRBD1. The CDR3 has 15 residues. Germline CDR1 and CDR2: KGHSH and LQKENI. With V trimmed by 3 bases and J by 7 bases, 9 bases remained unmatched. The CDR3 here is CASSPSQGALGGYTF. CDR3 DNA: TGTGCCAGCTCACCCTCACAGGGGGCGCTGGGTGGCTACACCTTC.

The chain has TRBV11-3 and TRBJ2-7, with a weak D call TRBD2 (6 bases). Looked up from germline, CDR1 is SGHNT and CDR2 is YENEEA. The CDR3 totals 14 residues. V was cut by 5 bases and J by 3 bases, with 14 bases left in between. CDR3: CASSPPGEFYEQYF. CDR3 sequence (DNA): TGTGCCAGCAGCCCCCCGGGGGAATTCTACGAGCAGTACTTC. Supplemented by reference TRBV11-3 and TRBJ2-7, the full variable domain reads EAGVVQSPRYKIIEKKQPVAFWCNPISGHNTLYWYLQNLGQGPELLIRYENEEAVDDSQLPKDRFSAERLKGVDSTLKIQPAELGDSAVYLCASSPPGEFYEQYFGPGTRLTVT.

This clone was observed a few times. This chain connects TRBV6-6 to TRBJ1-3; a weak D match, TRBD1 (6 bases). CDR3 length equals 16 residues. Germline CDR1 and CDR2: MNHNY and SVGAGI (reference sequence). Trimming shortened V by 6 bases and J by 0 bases, and 15 bases separated the two germline ends. The CDR3 DNA is TGTGCCAGCAGGGGGGGGCAGCTGAACTCTGGAAACACCATATATTTT. This sequence encodes CASRGGQLNSGNTIYF.

The chain uses TRBV6-1 and TRBJ2-1, with TRBD2 identical over 9 bases. The germline V gene encodes CDR1 MNHNS and CDR2 SASEGT. With V trimmed by 6 bases and J by 2 bases, 5 bases remained unmatched. The CDR3 totals 15 residues. The CDR3 reads CASSLTSGAYNEQFF. CDR3 coding DNA: TGTGCCAGCAGCCTGACTAGCGGCGCCTACAATGAGCAGTTCTTC.

This clone was detected a few times. The V and J genes are TRBV5-4 and TRBJ2-2, with D possibly matching TRBD1 (5 bases). The V and J ends lost 2 bases and 5 bases respectively, with 13 bases between them. Germline V lookup: CDR1 SGHNT, CDR2 YYREEE (reference sequence). The CDR3 is 15 residues long. Here the CDR3 DNA reads TGTGCCAGCAGCTTAGCAGGGAAGAGTACCGGGGAGCTGTTTTTT. This sequence encodes CASSLAGKSTGELFF.

The chain uses TRBV7-9 and TRBJ1-1; the D gene is possibly TRBD1 (6 bases). Deletions cut 4 bases from V and 3 bases from J, with 21 bases between. CDR3 length: 17 residues. Germline V gene sequence: CDR1 SEHNR, CDR2 FQNEAQ (reference sequence). CDR3 residues: CASSSGGGGLSDTEAFF. The CDR3, as DNA: TGTGCCAGCAGCTCCGGCGGGGGGGGGCTAAGCGACACTGAAGCTTTCTTT.

The chain couples TRBV19 to TRBJ1-3, with a weak D call TRBD1 (6 bases). This CDR3 contains 15 residues. The germline V and J ends were trimmed by 7 bases and 1 base, with 14 bases remaining between them. Germline CDR1 reads LNHDA; CDR2 reads SQIVND (reference sequence). The CDR3 nucleotides are TGTGCCAGTATCCCCAAAACAGGGTCTGGAAACACCATATATTTT. This codes for CASIPKTGSGNTIYF.

This chain connects TRBV27 to TRBJ1-5, with D tentatively TRBD1 (5 bases). Germline CDR1 MNHEY, CDR2 SMNVEV (reference sequence). CDR3 length equals 13 residues. V shed 8 bases and J shed 7 bases, with 15 bases lying between them. CDR3 bases: TGTGCCAGCCAAAAGGGGCTTAGCCAGCCCCAGCATTTT. Its translation is CASQKGLSQPQHF.

The chain couples TRBV9 to TRBJ1-1, with D perhaps TRBD1 (5 bases). The CDR3 spans 16 residues. The V end was cut by 4 bases, the J end by 5 bases, with 21 bases between. Germline CDR1 and CDR2: SGDLS and YYNGEE. The CDR3: CASSPQGRGGGTEAFF. The CDR3 nucleotides are TGTGCCAGCAGCCCCCAAGGGAGGGGAGGAGGAACTGAAGCTTTCTTT.

Only one count was recorded for this clone. J is TRBJ1-4 and V is TRBV5-1; the D gene is possibly TRBD1 (5 bases). CDR3 size: 16 residues. Trimming pared 4 bases from V and 4 bases from J, leaving 17 bases between. CDR1 SGHRS and CDR2 YFSETQ come from the germline V gene. CDR3 amino acids: CASSLPVGGYNEKLFF. As DNA, the CDR3 is TGCGCCAGCAGCCTTCCGGTGGGGGGGTATAATGAAAAACTGTTTTTT.

The chain recombines TRBV30 with TRBJ1-5, with a weak D call TRBD1 (6 bases). This CDR3 region has 13 residues. V was shortened by 3 bases and J by 3 bases, with 9 bases between the two germline ends. Germline-derived CDR1 and CDR2 are GTSNPN and SVGIG (reference sequence). The CDR3 nucleotides read TGTGCCTGGAGGACAGGATTCAATCAGCCCCAGCATTTT. This translates into CAWRTGFNQPQHF.

The chain carries TRBV19 and TRBJ1-5, with 8 positions matching TRBD1. This CDR3 spans 14 amino acids. The V segment lost 7 bases and the J segment 4 bases; nucleotides outside the gene matches: 6. Per the germline V gene, CDR1 is LNHDA and CDR2 is SQIVND (reference sequence). CDR3 protein: CASKLGQGNQPQHF. The CDR3 bases are TGTGCCAGTAAACTCGGACAGGGTAATCAGCCCCAGCATTTT.

This sequence joins TRBV15 and TRBJ2-7; possible D gene TRBD2, 6 bases. The germline CDR1 and CDR2 sequences are LNHNV and YYDKDF (reference sequence). The CDR3 totals 14 residues. Trimming cost V 1 base and J 3 bases, with 10 bases left between them. The CDR3 protein is CATSRVISGYEQYF. The CDR3 DNA reads TGTGCCACCAGCAGAGTAATTAGCGGCTACGAGCAGTACTTC.

CDR3 sequence: CASSQRPRETQYF. For the CDR3, the DNA is TGTGCCAGCAGCCAAAGACCCAGGGAGACCCAGTACTTC. The V and J genes are TRBV11-2 and TRBJ2-5; D unresolved. The V and J ends lost 5 bases and 5 bases respectively, with 12 bases between them. The CDR3 loop spans 13 amino acids. The germline V gene has CDR1 SGHAT and CDR2 FQNNGV.

The chain uses TRBV20-1 and TRBJ1-4, with unresolved D. Trimming removed 3 bases from V and 8 bases from J, with 7 bases in between. This CDR3 is 11 amino acids long. The germline CDR1 and CDR2 sequences are DFQATT and SNEGSKA (reference sequence). The CDR3 DNA is TGCAGTGCTAGGACACTCGAAAAACTGTTTTTT. Translated: CSARTLEKLFF.

The chain carries TRBV5-1 and TRBJ1-3; 7 bases line up with TRBD1. Germline CDR1 is SGHRS and CDR2 is YFSETQ. The CDR3 has 14 residues. The ends lost 3 bases at V and 4 bases at J; junction bases unmatched: 4. The DNA of the CDR3 is TGCGCCAGCAGCTCCGGGACAGCGGGAAACACCATATATTTT. It yields the protein CASSSGTAGNTIYF.

The chain employs TRBV7-9 and TRBJ2-1, with 12 bases aligning to TRBD2. This CDR3 comprises 17 residues. Germline trimming cut 5 bases from V and 8 bases from J; bases unmatched to any gene: 13. CDR1 is SEHNR and CDR2 is FQNEAQ in the germline V gene (reference sequence). CDR3 coding DNA: TGTGCCAGCAGCCCTAGCCGACTAGCGGGGGACTGGGATGAGCAGTTCTTC. This gives the protein CASSPSRLAGDWDEQFF.